The rows below give T cell receptor beta chains drawn from one sample of a study of blood T cell repertoires in COVID-19. Only in-frame clones appear in the TCRdb table, and some are missing; sequencing was by immunoSEQ multiplex PCR. The sample lists approximately 70,000 clones, about 90% seen once, with about an eighth in the top ten. The sequenced material came from peripheral blood. These receptors came from a human donor with active COVID-19. The donor label of this sample is uncertain. CDR3s include the opening cysteine and the closing phenylalanine or tryptophan. The order of the fields is J gene, V gene, clone size, D gene, CDR3 DNA, CDR3 protein. D genes are given only for firm matches. Part of the rows lack a size; the others show once, few, many or a class for expanded clones.

j_call: TRBJ2-3
v_call: TRBV28
clone_size: -
d_call: -
cdr3_nt: TGTGCCAGCAGTTCGCTAGCGCAGCCGACAGATACGCAGTATTTT
cdr3_aa: CASSSLAQPTDTQYF

j_call: TRBJ2-7
v_call: TRBV7-9
clone_size: -
d_call: -
cdr3_nt: TGTGCCAGCAGCTCGCAGGGTTACGAGCAGTACTTC
cdr3_aa: CASSSQGYEQYF

j_call: TRBJ1-1
v_call: TRBV5-6
clone_size: -
d_call: -
cdr3_nt: TGTGCCAGCAGCTTGACAGGGCCATTGGCCACTGAAGCTTTCTTT
cdr3_aa: CASSLTGPLATEAFF

j_call: TRBJ1-2
v_call: TRBV7-9
clone_size: -
d_call: -
cdr3_nt: TGTGCCAGCAACGTCGCGGGGCAGAGATATGGCTACACCTTC
cdr3_aa: CASNVAGQRYGYTF

j_call: TRBJ2-7
v_call: TRBV9
clone_size: -
d_call: TRBD2
cdr3_nt: TGTGCCAGCAGCCCTCGACTAGCTAGTATCGAGCAGTACTTC
cdr3_aa: CASSPRLASIEQYF

j_call: TRBJ1-5
v_call: TRBV6-5
clone_size: -
d_call: -
cdr3_nt: TGTGCCAGCAGCGTTAATCAGCCCCAGCATTTT
cdr3_aa: CASSVNQPQHF

j_call: TRBJ2-5
v_call: TRBV12-3/TRBV12-4
clone_size: -
d_call: -
cdr3_nt: TGTGCCAGCACCCTGGAGATCCAGTACTTC
cdr3_aa: CASTLEIQYF

j_call: TRBJ1-4
v_call: TRBV6-1
clone_size: -
d_call: -
cdr3_nt: TGTGCCAGCAGTGAACGGGCGGGAACTAATGAAAAACTGTTTTTT
cdr3_aa: CASSERAGTNEKLFF

j_call: TRBJ2-7
v_call: TRBV6-5
clone_size: -
d_call: -
cdr3_nt: TGTGCCAGCAGTTCTGGACAAAGCACGAGGGAGCAGTACTTC
cdr3_aa: CASSSGQSTREQYF

j_call: TRBJ1-6
v_call: TRBV27
clone_size: -
d_call: TRBD1
cdr3_nt: TGTGCCAGCAGCCCGGACAGGGGAGGGTCACCCCTCCACTTT
cdr3_aa: CASSPDRGGSPLHF

j_call: TRBJ1-4
v_call: TRBV9
clone_size: -
d_call: TRBD1
cdr3_nt: TGTGCCAGCAGCGTCCAGGGGGACAGGGGAAATGAAAAACTGTTTTTT
cdr3_aa: CASSVQGDRGNEKLFF

j_call: TRBJ1-6
v_call: TRBV29-1
clone_size: few
d_call: -
cdr3_nt: TGCAGCGTTTTGATAAACAGTAATTCACCCCTCCACTTT
cdr3_aa: CSVLINSNSPLHF

j_call: TRBJ1-1
v_call: TRBV28
clone_size: -
d_call: -
cdr3_nt: TGTGCCACGAGGGGGGGGGTTCACACTGAAGCTTTCTTT
cdr3_aa: CATRGGVHTEAFF

j_call: TRBJ2-1
v_call: TRBV2
clone_size: few
d_call: TRBD2
cdr3_nt: TGTGCCAGCAGTGATCCAGGAGCGGGAGGACACAATGAGCAGTTCTTC
cdr3_aa: CASSDPGAGGHNEQFF

j_call: TRBJ2-7
v_call: TRBV7-9
clone_size: -
d_call: -
cdr3_nt: TGTGCCAGCAGCGCTAATTTGGGGAGGCAGTCTTACGAGCAGTACTTC
cdr3_aa: CASSANLGRQSYEQYF

j_call: TRBJ2-1
v_call: TRBV19
clone_size: -
d_call: TRBD2
cdr3_nt: TGTGCCAGTAGTACCAGACAGAAGTTGAGAGCGGGAGAGGCTTACAATGAGCAGTTCTTC
cdr3_aa: CASSTRQKLRAGEAYNEQFF

j_call: TRBJ2-7
v_call: TRBV12-2
clone_size: -
d_call: -
cdr3_nt: TGTGCAAGTCGCTTCACTAGCGGGAGGGCCTACGAGCAGTACTTC
cdr3_aa: CASRFTSGRAYEQYF

j_call: TRBJ1-2
v_call: TRBV15
clone_size: -
d_call: TRBD1
cdr3_nt: TGTGCCACCACCCGTCAGGGGGCATCAGACTATGGCTACACCTTC
cdr3_aa: CATTRQGASDYGYTF

j_call: TRBJ2-7
v_call: TRBV3-1/TRBV3-2
clone_size: -
d_call: -
cdr3_nt: TGTGCCAGCAGCCAAGCTCCAGGGTCGAAATACGAGCAGTACTTC
cdr3_aa: CASSQAPGSKYEQYF

j_call: TRBJ2-7
v_call: TRBV6-2/TRBV6-3
clone_size: few
d_call: -
cdr3_nt: TGTGCCAGCAGACCTTCTGGCTCGCGGGGTTTCTACGAGCAGTACTTC
cdr3_aa: CASRPSGSRGFYEQYF

j_call: TRBJ1-1
v_call: TRBV5-8
clone_size: -
d_call: -
cdr3_nt: TGTGCCAGCAGCTTGCGGTCGGACTACACTGAAGCTTTCTTT
cdr3_aa: CASSLRSDYTEAFF

j_call: TRBJ2-1
v_call: TRBV4-3
clone_size: once
d_call: TRBD2
cdr3_nt: TGCGCCAGCAGCCAAGATAACGGGAGGGCCGTCAATGAGCAGTTCTTC
cdr3_aa: CASSQDNGRAVNEQFF

j_call: TRBJ2-3
v_call: TRBV12-3/TRBV12-4
clone_size: once
d_call: -
cdr3_nt: TGTGCCAGCAGGCGAGGGGGAGCAGATACGCAGTATTTT
cdr3_aa: CASRRGGADTQYF

j_call: TRBJ2-7
v_call: TRBV29-1
clone_size: -
d_call: -
cdr3_nt: TGCAGCGTTGAAGGAGACTCCTACGAGCAGTACTTC
cdr3_aa: CSVEGDSYEQYF

j_call: TRBJ1-5
v_call: TRBV10-2
clone_size: -
d_call: -
cdr3_nt: TGCGCCAGCAGTGAGTCGTCCCAGGGCAATCAGCCCCAGCATTTT
cdr3_aa: CASSESSQGNQPQHF

j_call: TRBJ1-6
v_call: TRBV5-1
clone_size: -
d_call: -
cdr3_nt: TGCGCCAGCAGCTTACAGGGTAATTCACCCCTCCACTTT
cdr3_aa: CASSLQGNSPLHF

j_call: TRBJ2-7
v_call: TRBV10-1
clone_size: -
d_call: -
cdr3_nt: TGCGCCAGCAGTGAGTTGGGCAGCCCGATGGGCTACGAGCAGTACTTC
cdr3_aa: CASSELGSPMGYEQYF

j_call: TRBJ2-2
v_call: TRBV5-1
clone_size: few
d_call: -
cdr3_nt: TGCGCCAGCAGCTTGCGGACAGCCGACACCGGGGAGCTGTTTTTT
cdr3_aa: CASSLRTADTGELFF

j_call: TRBJ1-1
v_call: TRBV28
clone_size: -
d_call: TRBD1
cdr3_nt: TGTGCCAGCAGTTTACAACAGGGGGGGGCTGAAGCTTTCTTT
cdr3_aa: CASSLQQGGAEAFF